This note documents a single TCR beta chain sequence. Its target is unknown. The data derive from a study of T-cell memory formation after mild COVID-19. Study outcomes and limitations: CD4+ clones that contracted lay mainly in CM and EM; CD8+ ones lay in EMRA. Researchers found some responding clones in pre-infection memory, a sign that cross-reactive memory joined. The study found balanced CD4/CD8 in clones contracting day 15 to 85 and a CD4+ lean in later expanders.

Using its own MiXCR run on the 5' RACE reads, TCRdb lists one record per CDR3 protein. Among hundreds of thousands of distinct CDR3 sequences listed, under 25% were seen once. CDR1 is SGHKS, CDR2 YYEKEE, per germline (reference sequence). The ends were cut back, 4 bases at V and 8 bases at J, with 18 bases in the middle. The CDR3 has 14 amino acids. The sequence came from an adult woman who had mild COVID-19 (a few samples of this study predate the infection). Cell type and time point are not known. The sequencing input was PBMCs or a T cell subset sorted from them (not recorded which). The chain uses TRBV5-5 and TRBJ1-1; D not resolved. The CDR3 nucleotides are TGTGCCAGCAGCACCGCGTGGGAGGGCGGGGAAGCTTTCTTT. This encodes CASSTAWEGGEAFF.